These 23 T cell receptor beta chains came from one sample sequenced in a study of CD8+CD57+ T cells in acquired aplastic anemia. The TCR beta profiling, which covered VDJ combination and CDR3 sequence, was carried out using genomic DNA as the template. TCRdb processed the reads anew with MiXCR; each CDR3 protein has one entry. This repertoire shows 200,000 to 250,000 distinct CDR3 sequences, approximately 57% found once; its top ten account for around 32%. The sequenced sample consisted of sorted CD4+, CD8+, or CD8+CD57+ T cells (not recorded which) from PBMCs. Every receptor here comes from a human donor in good health.

This chain joins TRBV7-6 and TRBJ1-2; unclear D gene. Germline CDR1 SGHVS, CDR2 FNYEAQ. V was trimmed by 6 bases and J by 2 bases, leaving 10 bases between them. The CDR3 has 13 amino acids. The CDR3 DNA follows: TGTGCCAGCAGTCACACAGAGAACTATGGCTACACCTTC. Protein sequence: CASSHTENYGYTF.

At least ten counts were recorded for this clonotype. The rearrangement links TRBV7-2 to TRBJ2-5; a possible D gene is TRBD2 (5 bases). The germline V gene encodes CDR1 SGHTA and CDR2 FQGNSA. V shed 5 bases and J shed 3 bases, with 10 bases lying between them. This CDR3 has 13 residues. The CDR3 DNA reads TGTGCCAGCAGCCTGCCCGGGGAAGAGACCCAGTACTTC. As protein: CASSLPGEETQYF.

V and J are TRBV10-3 and TRBJ1-5; TRBD1 matches 8 bases. The ends lost 4 bases at V and 7 bases at J; junction bases unmatched: 6. The germline gives CDR1 ENHRY, CDR2 SYGVKD. The CDR3 length is 14 residues. The CDR3 region has the DNA TGTGCCATCAGTGCGACAGGGGATGAGCAGCCCCAGCATTTT. Amino acid sequence: CAISATGDEQPQHF.

This chain links TRBV7-3 with TRBJ2-1; 12 bases are shared with TRBD2. The length of the CDR3 is 15 residues. After removal of 4 bases from V and 9 bases from J, the junction contained 7 bases not matched to a gene. Germline loops: CDR1 SGHTA, CDR2 FQGTGA. This chain's CDR3 is CASSSTSGGAGEQFF. Here the CDR3 DNA reads TGTGCCAGCAGCTCGACTAGCGGGGGTGCGGGTGAGCAGTTCTTC.

Details on this clonotype: A read error is possible here, since a much larger clone lies one base away. Here the CDR3 omits its conserved ending phenylalanine or tryptophan, so a read error is the likely source. The rearrangement joins TRBV7-3 to TRBJ2-7; 11 bases fit TRBD2. Germline CDR1 SGHTA, CDR2 FQGTGA. V trimming: 5 bases; J trimming: 5 bases; junction bases outside the gene matches: 5. The CDR3 contains 14 residues. The CDR3 nucleotides read TGTGCCAGCAGCAAAACTAGCGGGAGCGACGAGCAGTACCTC. The encoded protein is CASSKTSGSDEQYL.

The chain combines TRBV9 with TRBJ2-2; possibly TRBD2 for D (7 bases). The CDR3 runs to 16 residues. In germline, CDR1 is SGDLS, CDR2 YYNGEE. The V end was cut by 0 bases, the J end by 2 bases, with 11 bases between. CDR3 sequence (DNA): TGTGCCAGCAGCGTAGGGCGGGGGCTCAACACCGGGGAGCTGTTTTTT. Translating it yields CASSVGRGLNTGELFF.

A single count supports this clonotype. This sequence joins TRBV5-8 and TRBJ2-5, with 9 nucleotides matching TRBD2. Losses at the gene ends were 4 bases for V and 4 bases for J; bases not matched to a gene: 20. Germline V CDR1 and CDR2: SGHTS, YDEGEE. This CDR3 region has 19 residues. CDR3 DNA: TGTGCCAGCAGCCCCGACAGGGTAGATGGCGGGAGGGCCGGAGAGACCCAGTACTTC. Translated, it gives CASSPDRVDGGRAGETQYF.

The chain is built from TRBV5-1 and TRBJ2-7, with TRBD1 identical over 9 bases. From germline, CDR1 is SGHRS and CDR2 YFSETQ. V lost 0 bases to trimming and J lost 3 bases; unmatched junction nucleotides: 16. This CDR3 has 19 amino acids. The CDR3 DNA sequence: TGCGCCAGCAGCTTGGCCTGGGACAGGGAGGGCCCCACCAGCTACGAGCAGTACTTC. This translates into CASSLAWDREGPTSYEQYF.

This chain joins TRBV7-9 and TRBJ2-7; D is perhaps TRBD1 (7 bases). The CDR3 is made up of 15 amino acids. Trimming stripped 5 bases from V and 3 bases from J, with 17 bases between. In germline, CDR1 is SEHNR, CDR2 FQNEAQ (reference sequence). The CDR3 DNA reads as TGTGCCAGCAGCAAAGAGGCAGGGGGGAGCTACGAGCAGTACTTC. Its translation is CASSKEAGGSYEQYF.

This clonotype was detected only a few times. The CDR3 spells CASSSTSGGSPDTQYF. DNA for the CDR3: TGTGCCAGCAGTTCCACTAGCGGGGGCTCCCCAGATACGCAGTATTTT. The V gene is TRBV6-2 or TRBV6-3, the J gene TRBJ2-3; TRBD2 matches 11 bases. Germline V lookup: CDR1 MNHEY, CDR2 SVGEGT. This CDR3 is built from 16 residues. The J segment lost 4 bases and the V segment lost 4 bases, leaving 7 bases of the junction unmatched.

The J gene is TRBJ1-1, the V gene TRBV25-1; maybe TRBD1 (6 bases). CDR1 and CDR2 from the germline V gene are MGHDK and SYGVNS. This CDR3 has 15 amino acids. V was pared by 6 bases and J by 3 bases, with 17 bases between. CDR3 loop: CASSKPQGGDTEAFF. In DNA form, the CDR3 reads TGTGCCAGCAGCAAACCACAGGGAGGGGACACTGAAGCTTTCTTT.

As for this clonotype: The junction does not match germline at one end; this may be a read error. V and J are TRBV24-1 and TRBJ1-2; TRBD1 matches at 7 bases. The CDR3 consists of 12 residues. Germline CDR1 and CDR2: KGHDR and SFDVKD. The chain's CDR3 is CAASDDREGYTF. CDR3 DNA sequence: TGTGCCGCCAGTGACGACAGGGAAGGCTACACCTTC.

This clonotype occurred many times. The CDR3 DNA sequence: TGTGCCAGCAGTTTTCTGCTCGGACTGGGCGAGCAGTACTTC. Its protein is CASSFLLGLGEQYF. The J gene is TRBJ2-7, the V gene TRBV27; a weak D match, TRBD2 (5 bases). This CDR3 region has 14 residues. V was trimmed by 3 bases and J by 6 bases, leaving 15 bases between them. CDR1 and CDR2 (germline): MNHEY, SMNVEV (reference sequence).

In its sample, this clonotype was seen many times. The V gene is TRBV5-6, the J gene TRBJ2-3; the D gene is possibly TRBD2 (6 bases). V shed 4 bases and J shed 4 bases, with 10 bases lying between them. The CDR3 is 13 amino acids. The V gene's germline CDR1 is SGHDT and CDR2 YYEEEE. In DNA, the CDR3 is TGTGCCAGCAGCCCGACTAGTTCAGATACGCAGTATTTT. Its translation: CASSPTSSDTQYF.

V is TRBV6-4 and J is TRBJ2-2; possibly TRBD2 for D (7 bases). The CDR3 consists of 14 residues. V was pared by 4 bases and J by 11 bases, with 17 bases between. Germline V gives CDR1 MRHNA, CDR2 SNTAGT. CDR3 residues: CASSGGGESNELFF. Here the CDR3 DNA reads TGTGCCAGCAGTGGCGGGGGCGAATCCAATGAGCTGTTTTTT.

The sample holds a few counts of this clonotype. The V and J genes are TRBV10-3 and TRBJ2-1; D assignment may be TRBD1 or TRBD2 (5 bases each). The V end lost 4 bases, the J end lost 2 bases, and 9 bases lay between the germline ends. CDR1 ENHRY and CDR2 SYGVKD come from the germline V gene. The CDR3 spans 14 residues. The CDR3 here is CAISVRGPYNEQFF. CDR3 DNA sequence: TGTGCCATCAGTGTGAGGGGTCCCTACAATGAGCAGTTCTTC.

This clonotype was found many times. This chain connects TRBV5-1 to TRBJ2-7, with 10 bases aligning to TRBD1. There are 14 residues in the CDR3. Trimming removed 6 bases from V and 5 bases from J; junction bases left unmatched: 8. Germline CDR1 SGHRS, CDR2 YFSETQ. In DNA form, the CDR3 reads TGCGCCAGCACCCCGGACAGGGGGAGGGACGAGCAGTACTTC. The encoded protein is CASTPDRGRDEQYF.

The CDR3 loop is CATSDRAGGSTDTQYF. The CDR3, as DNA: TGTGCCACCAGTGATAGAGCCGGAGGGAGCACAGATACGCAGTATTTT. The chain employs TRBV24-1 and TRBJ2-3; D is perhaps TRBD2 (6 bases). The length of the CDR3 is 16 residues. Trimming stripped 3 bases from V and 0 bases from J, with 12 bases between. Germline CDR1 reads KGHDR; CDR2 reads SFDVKD.

The chain uses TRBV7-9 and TRBJ1-1, with 7 bases that match TRBD1. Per germline, CDR1 SEHNR and CDR2 FQNEAQ (reference sequence). The CDR3 loop spans 16 amino acids. Trimming cost V 3 bases and J 6 bases; bases outside gene matches: 13. CDR3 sequence reads: CASSLVGQVGAAEAFF. DNA for the CDR3: TGTGCCAGCAGCTTGGTTGGACAGGTCGGAGCCGCTGAAGCTTTCTTT.

The chain couples TRBV29-1 to TRBJ1-1; no clear D. V shed 5 bases and J shed 8 bases, with 18 bases lying between them. Germline loops: CDR1 SQVTM, CDR2 ANQGSEA. This CDR3 comprises 13 residues. This CDR3 is CSVLDQGNIEAFF. CDR3 DNA sequence: TGCAGCGTTCTGGACCAAGGGAACATCGAAGCTTTCTTT.

With regard to this clonotype: Because the CDR3 is missing its conserved closing phenylalanine or tryptophan, this is likely a read error. The chain uses TRBV29-1 and TRBJ1-1; the D is unclear. The CDR3 spans 12 residues. Germline CDR1 reads SQVTM; CDR2 reads ANQGSEA. The ends were cut back, 8 bases at V and 5 bases at J, with 15 bases in the middle. The CDR3 reads CSPPGGITEAFS. The DNA for the CDR3 is TGCAGCCCCCCGGGAGGGATAACTGAAGCTTTCTCT.

V gene TRBV7-9 combines with J gene TRBJ2-7, with TRBD2 matching over 9 bases. V lost 5 bases, J lost 1 base, and 9 bases stayed unmatched. The germline CDR1 and CDR2 sequences are SEHNR and FQNEAQ (reference sequence). The CDR3 covers 16 residues. This CDR3 is CASSPRLADVSYEQYF. CDR3 nucleotides: TGTGCCAGCAGCCCCCGACTAGCGGATGTGTCCTACGAGCAGTACTTC.

The genes are TRBV5-1 and TRBJ2-3, with a possible D match to TRBD2 (5 bases). Trimming cost V 0 bases and J 8 bases, with 10 bases left between them. Germline lookup yields CDR1 SGHRS and CDR2 YFSETQ. This CDR3 comprises 13 residues. In DNA, the CDR3 is TGCGCCAGCAGCTTGGATGCAGAGGGTACGCAGTATTTT. Amino acids: CASSLDAEGTQYF.